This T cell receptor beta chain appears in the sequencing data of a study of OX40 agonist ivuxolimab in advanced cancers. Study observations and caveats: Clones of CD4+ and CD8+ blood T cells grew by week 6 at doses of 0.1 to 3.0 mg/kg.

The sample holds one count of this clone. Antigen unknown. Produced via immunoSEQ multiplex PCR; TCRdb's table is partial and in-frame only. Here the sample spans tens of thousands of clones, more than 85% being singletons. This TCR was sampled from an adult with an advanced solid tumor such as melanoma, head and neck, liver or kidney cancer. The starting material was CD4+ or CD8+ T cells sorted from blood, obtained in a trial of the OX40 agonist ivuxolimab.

The CDR3 protein is CASSVGRLAGANEQYF. DNA for the CDR3: TGTGCCAGCAGTGTAGGGAGACTAGCGGGAGCCAACGAGCAGTACTTC. The rearrangement uses TRBV28 and TRBJ2-5; 12 bases fit TRBD2. The end of the DNA is better explained by TRBJ2-7, so the J call may be wrong. Germline assignment: CDR1 MDHEN and CDR2 SYDVKM. The CDR3 consists of 16 residues.